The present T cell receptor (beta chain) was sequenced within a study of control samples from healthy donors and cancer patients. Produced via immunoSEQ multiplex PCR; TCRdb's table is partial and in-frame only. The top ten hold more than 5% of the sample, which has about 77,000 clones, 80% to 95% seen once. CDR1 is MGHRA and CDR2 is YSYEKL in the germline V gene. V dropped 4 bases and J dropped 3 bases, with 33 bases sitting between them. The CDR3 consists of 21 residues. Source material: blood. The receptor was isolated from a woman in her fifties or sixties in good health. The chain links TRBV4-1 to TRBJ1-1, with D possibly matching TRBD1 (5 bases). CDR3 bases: TGCGCCAGCAGCCGCCTTCGGAGAAAACTCGGACCTAAGGGGATGGACACTGAAGCTTTCTTT. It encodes CASSRLRRKLGPKGMDTEAFF.